This T cell receptor (beta chain) emerged from a study of shared clonotypes between healthy human individuals. Broader study findings: Sharing across four donors was highest in naive CD4 (roughly 5%) and lowest in memory CD8 (around 0.4%). Rarefaction exposed incomplete sorted-subset sequencing despite large depth.

Note on this clone: Its specificity is unknown.

V lost 4 bases and J lost 9; bases outside the gene matches: 9. This CDR3 spans 15 amino acids. Germline V gene data show CDR1 as SGHTA and CDR2 as FQGTGA. Every subset's genomic DNA went evenly onto several immunoSEQ plates. The protocol was immunoSEQ multiplex PCR, while the TCRdb copy is restricted to in-frame clones and leaves out a portion. Among roughly 2,500,000 clones, over 85% were seen once, and the ten largest hold around 0.37%. This TCR came from a man younger than 35 in good health. Some clones in this sample may be carry-over from other donors' samples. The sequencing input was naive CD4+ T cells from PBMCs. Subset meaning: CD45RA+ positively selected. The rearrangement uses TRBV7-3 and TRBJ2-1; 10 bases map to TRBD2. CDR3 in amino acids: CASSSNPSGRGEQFF. The CDR3 DNA reads TGTGCCAGCAGCTCCAACCCCAGCGGGAGGGGTGAGCAGTTCTTC.